One sample yielded the 13 T cell receptor beta chains listed below, sequenced in a study of T cell responses to AZD1222 COVID-19 vaccine. The method was immunoSEQ multiplex PCR; TCRdb's version includes in-frame clones alone and lacks a portion of them. The sample consists of approximately 92,000 clones, about 91% of them appearing once. The specimen was peripheral blood, collected on day 0 of AZD1222 vaccination. These receptors were taken from an adult in good health.

This clone came up once. The chain employs TRBV10-3 and TRBJ1-1; D unclear. Per germline, CDR1 ENHRY and CDR2 SYGVKD. The CDR3 covers 14 residues. V was clipped by 2 bases and J by 1 base, with 8 bases between them. The CDR3 protein is CAISEIQANTEAFF. CDR3 DNA: TGTGCCATCAGTGAGATTCAGGCGAACACTGAAGCTTTCTTT.

This clone showed up just once. The chain employs TRBV7-2 and TRBJ1-5; D is unresolved. Trimming stripped 2 bases from V and 5 bases from J, with 13 bases between. Germline assignment: CDR1 SGHTA and CDR2 FQGNSA. The CDR3 sequence is 15 residues long. The CDR3, as DNA: TGTGCCAGCAGCTTAAAGATCGGGAACGATCAGCCCCAGCATTTT. Translating it yields CASSLKIGNDQPQHF.

The chain is built from TRBV6-5 and TRBJ2-7; no clear D gene. The CDR3 is 14 residues long. From germline, CDR1 is MNHEY and CDR2 SVGAGI. V was pared by 0 bases and J by 5 bases, with 11 bases between. In DNA, the CDR3 is TGTGCCAGCAGTTACTCGCGGTTGGACCACGAGCAGTACTTC. Translated: CASSYSRLDHEQYF.

The chain couples TRBV6-5 to TRBJ2-7; the match to TRBD2 covers 8 bases. Germline CDR1 is MNHEY and CDR2 is SVGAGI. The CDR3 is made up of 16 amino acids. Trimming at V came to 4 bases and at J to 4 bases, leaving 12 bases not matched to a gene. In nucleotides, the CDR3 is TGTGCCAGCAGTTCGTTGGTGTCGGGAGGGCAATACGAGCAGTACTTC. Translated, it gives CASSSLVSGGQYEQYF.

This clone has just one count. This chain uses TRBV7-9 with TRBJ1-2; D is perhaps TRBD1 (6 bases). V lost 5 bases and J 3 bases, leaving 16 bases between the germline ends. Germline CDR1 and CDR2: SEHNR and FQNEAQ (reference sequence). This CDR3 has 15 amino acids. The CDR3, as DNA: TGTGCCAGCAGCCAGTTACAGGGAGAACACTATGGCTACACCTTC. Translating it yields CASSQLQGEHYGYTF.

In this sample, this clone turned up once. The chain combines TRBV5-1 with TRBJ2-1; TRBD2 matches 8 bases. Germline V gene data show CDR1 as SGHRS and CDR2 as YFSETQ. CDR3 length equals 14 residues. V trimming: 5 bases; J trimming: 8 bases; junction bases outside the gene matches: 9. CDR3 DNA: TGCGCCAGCAGTGTTACGGGGGGGACGGATGAGCAGTTCTTC. It encodes CASSVTGGTDEQFF.

DNA of the CDR3: TGTGCCAGCAGTTCCGGCCCGGGGAGAGGCTATGGCTACACCTTC. This gives the protein CASSSGPGRGYGYTF. The J gene is TRBJ1-2, the V gene TRBV2; no definite D call. Germline CDR1 and CDR2: SNHLY and FYNNEI. The CDR3 sequence is 15 residues long. V was trimmed by 5 bases and J by 4 bases, leaving 17 bases between them. Filled out from reference TRBV2 and TRBJ1-2, the complete variable domain reads EPEVTQTPSHQVTQMGQEVILRCVPISNHLYFYWYRQILGQKVEFLVSFYNNEISEKSEIFDDQFSVERPDGSNFTLKIRSTKLEDSAMYFCASSSGPGRGYGYTFGSGTRLTVV.

The CDR3 spells CASTATGGKYGYTF. The CDR3 region has the DNA TGTGCCAGCACCGCGACAGGCGGAAAATATGGCTACACCTTC. V is TRBV27 and J is TRBJ1-2, with D tentatively TRBD1 (6 bases). V was shortened by 7 bases and J by 5 bases, with 17 bases between the two germline ends. The CDR3 length is 14 residues. Germline-derived CDR1 and CDR2 are MNHEY and SMNVEV (reference sequence).

This clone was detected once. The rearrangement uses TRBV6-5 and TRBJ2-5, with 7 bases aligning to TRBD1. This CDR3 comprises 14 residues. V was clipped by 4 bases and J by 4 bases; unmatched bases: 6. Germline V lookup: CDR1 MNHEY, CDR2 SVGAGI. For the CDR3, the DNA is TGTGCCAGCAGTTTGGACAGGTTCCTAGAGACCCAGTACTTC. Protein product: CASSLDRFLETQYF.

This rearrangement joins TRBV30 to TRBJ1-4; the D gene is possibly TRBD1 (5 bases). The CDR3 contains 13 residues. Germline assignment: CDR1 GTSNPN and CDR2 SVGIG (reference sequence). V was cut by 2 bases and J by 7 bases, with 11 bases left in between. CDR3 nucleotides: TGTGCCTGGAGTTTCGGGACGGCTGAAAAACTGTTTTTT. This translates into CAWSFGTAEKLFF. Using reference TRBV30 and TRBJ1-4 for the parts outside the CDR3, the full variable domain is SQTIHQWPATLVQPVGSPLSLECTVEGTSNPNLYWYRQAAGRGLQLLFYSVGIGQISSEVPQNLSASRPQDRQFILSSKKLLLSDSGFYLCAWSFGTAEKLFFGSGTQLSVL.

This clone showed up just once. The V call is TRBV9, the J call TRBJ2-7, with 8 bases aligning to TRBD2. V shed 4 bases, J shed 2 bases, and the junction held 11 bases outside the gene matches. This CDR3 is built from 16 residues. Germline V gives CDR1 SGDLS, CDR2 YYNGEE. The CDR3 here is CASSPLGAGGTYEQYF. The CDR3 nucleotides are TGTGCCAGCAGCCCCCTGGGGGCGGGGGGAACCTACGAGCAGTACTTC.

This chain connects TRBV6-2 or TRBV6-3 to TRBJ1-5, with D possibly matching TRBD1 (6 bases). The CDR3 is 14 amino acids. Trimming removed 4 bases from V and 11 bases from J, with 18 bases in between. Germline V CDR1 and CDR2: MNHEY, SVGEGT. As DNA, the CDR3 is TGTGCCAGCAGTTTCCAACTTCCTACAGGGTCCCAGCATTTT. It codes for CASSFQLPTGSQHF.

The chain couples TRBV15 to TRBJ2-7; D might be TRBD2 (6 bases). CDR1 and CDR2 from the germline V gene are LNHNV and YYDKDF (reference sequence). V was clipped by 1 base and J by 1 base, with 11 bases between them. The CDR3 covers 15 residues. The CDR3 sequence is CATSRGEAGSYEQYF. CDR3 DNA: TGTGCCACCAGCAGAGGGGAGGCAGGGTCCTACGAGCAGTACTTC. Variable domain in full (rest from reference TRBV15 and TRBJ2-7): DAMVIQNPRYQVTQFGKPVTLSCSQTLNHNVMYWYQQKSSQAPKLLFHYYDKDFNNEADTPDNFQSRRPNTSFCFLDIRSPGLGDTAMYLCATSRGEAGSYEQYFGPGTRLTVT.